A selection of T cell receptor beta chains follows, all from one sample in a study of radiotherapy plus CTLA-4 blockade in lung cancer. Profiling relied on immunoSEQ multiplex PCR, and the TCRdb table lists in-frame clones only, not all of them. Of 70,000 to 85,000 clones in the sample, 70% to 85% were seen once. Sequenced material: peripheral blood, taken from a patient treated with radiotherapy plus ipilimumab. These receptors all come from a human donor with non-small cell lung cancer whose response to radiotherapy plus ipilimumab could not be evaluated. CDR3s include the opening cysteine and the closing phenylalanine or tryptophan. A D gene is named only where the DNA matches it firmly. Rows give clone size only sometimes, using once, few, many, or a class for an expanded clone.

>TRBV4-2|few|TRBJ2-3|16|TRBD2
TGTGCCAGCAGCCAAGATCTTTGGTCGGGAGGGGATACGCAGTATTTT
CASSQDLWSGGDTQYF
>TRBV19|few|TRBJ1-4|18|TRBD1
TGTGCCAGTAGTAATACAGGACAGGGATCAACAACTAATGAAAAACTGTTTTTT
CASSNTGQGSTTNEKLFF
>TRBV11-1|NA|TRBJ2-2|17|TRBD1
TGTGCCAGCAGCTGGGGACAGGGGGGTCCCAACACCGGGGAGCTGTTTTTT
CASSWGQGGPNTGELFF
>TRBV6-5|NA|TRBJ1-2|15|TRBD1
TGTGCCAGCAGTGGTCGGGGACAGGGGGCGAGGGGCTACACCTTC
CASSGRGQGARGYTF
>TRBV30|NA|TRBJ2-2|16|NA
TGTGCCTACACGGACAGACCAAAAATGAACACCGGGGAGCTGTTTTTT
CAYTDRPKMNTGELFF
>TRBV12-5|NA|TRBJ2-7|12|TRBD1
TGTGCTAGTGGGTACAGGGGAAGTGAGCAGTACTTC
CASGYRGSEQYF
>TRBV7-2|NA|TRBJ1-3|15|TRBD1
TGTGCCAGCAGCGCCCGGGACAGCCCTGGAAACACCATATATTTT
CASSARDSPGNTIYF
>TRBV28|NA|TRBJ2-7|14|TRBD1
TGTGCCAGCAGTCGGACAGGGGCCTTCTACGAGCAGTACTTC
CASSRTGAFYEQYF
>TRBV18|NA|TRBJ1-2|18|TRBD1
TGTGCCAGCTCACTAAGAATGCCGGACAGGGGAGGGAACTATGGCTACACCTTC
CASSLRMPDRGGNYGYTF
>TRBV6-5|NA|TRBJ2-7|13|NA
TGTGCCAGCGGACTCGGGAGCTCCTACGAGCAGTACTTC
CASGLGSSYEQYF
>TRBV5-6|NA|TRBJ1-5|15|NA
TGTGCCAGCAGCTCCAGAAACAGGGTGGCTCAGCCCCAGCATTTT
CASSSRNRVAQPQHF
>TRBV27|NA|TRBJ2-5|13|NA
TGTGCCAGCAGCCAGCGAGGCTTGGAGACCCAGTACTTC
CASSQRGLETQYF
>TRBV6-5|few|TRBJ1-4|14|NA
TGTGCCAGCAGTAGGGGGAGTTCTGGAGAAAAACTGTTTTTT
CASSRGSSGEKLFF
>TRBV7-2|NA|TRBJ1-1|14|TRBD1
TGTGTCAGCAGCATGGGACAGGTGAACACTGAAGCTTTCTTT
CVSSMGQVNTEAFF
>TRBV6-1|NA|TRBJ2-7|15|NA
TGTGCCAGCAGAGGTCCCTGGCGGGGCTCCTACGAGCAGTACTTC
CASRGPWRGSYEQYF
>TRBV19|NA|TRBJ1-1|13|NA
TGTGCCAGTAGTATGGCGGCTAATACTGAAGCTTTCTTT
CASSMAANTEAFF
>TRBV19|NA|TRBJ2-1|21|NA
TGTGCCAGTAGTATAGATTGGAGGAAACGGGAAGTCGTCGGGAGCTACAATGAGCAGTTCTTC
CASSIDWRKREVVGSYNEQFF
>TRBV7-9|NA|TRBJ1-5|12|NA
TGTGCCAGCAGCCCTAGTGGGCAGCCCCAGCATTTT
CASSPSGQPQHF
>TRBV6-4|NA|TRBJ2-1|16|TRBD2
TGTGCCAGCAGTCCCAGCGTAGCGGGGGGTTACAATGAGCAGTTCTTC
CASSPSVAGGYNEQFF
>TRBV6-1|NA|TRBJ2-1|14|NA
TGTGCCAGCAGTGAACTCTTCTCCTACAATGAGCAGTTCTTC
CASSELFSYNEQFF
>TRBV9|few|TRBJ2-5|15|NA
TGTGCCAGCAGCGTAGGTGGGGGGCGGGAGGAGACCCAGTACTTC
CASSVGGGREETQYF
>TRBV19|NA|TRBJ2-1|14|NA
TGTGCCAGTAGTATACCCCCAGGGTTCAATGAGCAGTTCTTC
CASSIPPGFNEQFF
>TRBV7-2|NA|TRBJ1-6|17|NA
TGTGCCAGCAGCACAGACCCCACGCTACCGCTAATTCACCCCCCCCACTTT
CASSTDPTLPLIHPPHF
>TRBV6-1|NA|TRBJ2-7|15|TRBD2
TGTGCCAGCTCCCTAGGCGGGAGACTCCCGGGCGAGCAGTACTTC
CASSLGGRLPGEQYF
>TRBV30|NA|TRBJ2-5|12|NA
TGTGCCTGGGAAAAGACTCCCGAGACCCAGTACTTC
CAWEKTPETQYF
>TRBV27|NA|TRBJ2-7|12|NA
TGTGCCAGGATGTGGTTGAGGGACGAGCAGTACTTC
CARMWLRDEQYF